These T cell receptor beta chains were read from a single sample in a study of T cell responses to AZD1222 COVID-19 vaccine. The repertoire was sequenced with immunoSEQ multiplex PCR; TCRdb's copy has only in-frame clones and lacks some. This sample has some 170,000 clones; approximately 87% occur once, and the top ten carry around 4.4%. The sample consisted of peripheral blood, taken 28 days after the second AZD1222 dose. Source of these receptors: an adult who received the AZD1222 COVID-19 vaccine. The CDR3 runs from the conserved cysteine through the conserved F or W. D genes are given only for firm matches. Size tells how often a clone was seen (once, few, many) or the class of an expanded clone, and some rows leave it out.

TRBV18,.,12,TRBJ2-3,.,CASSPPTDTQYF,TGTGCCAGCTCACCACCCACAGATACGCAGTATTTT
TRBV5-4,.,13,TRBJ2-1,.,CASIKRASGEQFF,TGTGCCAGCATAAAACGGGCCTCCGGAGAGCAGTTCTTC
TRBV6-5,.,13,TRBJ1-2,once,CASSYSRGYGYTF,TGTGCCAGCAGTTACTCCCGTGGTTATGGCTACACCTTC
TRBV19,.,19,TRBJ1-4,.,CASRGVTGSLWSTNEKLFF,TGTGCCAGTAGGGGAGTTACGGGGAGTTTGTGGTCAACTAATGAAAAACTGTTTTTT
TRBV18,.,16,TRBJ2-2,.,CASSPMGAGRGGELFF,TGTGCCAGCTCACCGATGGGGGCAGGGCGAGGCGGGGAGCTGTTTTTT
TRBV6-5,.,13,TRBJ1-6,.,CASSYAGDSPLHF,TGTGCCAGCAGTTACGCGGGGGATTCACCCCTCCACTTT
TRBV19,.,11,TRBJ1-1,.,CASTYGTEAFF,TGTGCCAGTACGTACGGGACTGAAGCTTTCTTT
TRBV19,.,12,TRBJ1-1,.,CASREGYTEAFF,TGTGCCAGTAGAGAAGGGTACACTGAAGCTTTCTTT
TRBV2,.,16,TRBJ1-4,.,CASSAVTGRGNEKLFF,TGTGCCAGCAGCGCCGTTACAGGGCGTGGTAATGAAAAACTGTTTTTT
TRBV5-4,.,15,TRBJ1-6,.,CASSLAKAGQGALHF,TGTGCCAGCAGCTTGGCCAAGGCAGGGCAGGGAGCCCTCCACTTT
TRBV6-1,.,13,TRBJ1-4,.,CASSEIGAEKLFF,TGTGCCAGCAGTGAAATTGGCGCTGAAAAACTGTTTTTT
TRBV3-1/TRBV3-2,.,13,TRBJ1-1,.,CASSQVQFTEAFF,TGTGCCAGCAGCCAAGTGCAATTCACTGAAGCTTTCTTT
TRBV6-5,.,15,TRBJ1-5,.,CASSLPTVRNQPQHF,TGTGCCAGCAGTTTGCCGACAGTGCGCAATCAGCCCCAGCATTTT
TRBV5-4,TRBD2,14,TRBJ2-5,.,CASSLWRGVETQYF,TGTGCCAGCAGCCTTTGGCGGGGGGTAGAGACCCAGTACTTC
TRBV18,.,14,TRBJ1-4,few,CASSQGSTNEKLFF,TGTGCCAGCTCTCAGGGCTCAACTAATGAAAAACTGTTTTTT
TRBV10-3,.,13,TRBJ1-1,few,CATEAGRPSEAFF,TGTGCCACGGAGGCAGGACGCCCGTCTGAAGCTTTCTTT
TRBV5-6,.,16,TRBJ2-3,once,CASSLGWGSDTDTQYF,TGTGCCAGCAGCTTGGGGTGGGGGTCGGACACAGATACGCAGTATTTT
TRBV5-4,TRBD1,13,TRBJ2-7,.,CASSQGGHYEQYF,TGTGCCAGCAGCCAAGGGGGCCACTACGAGCAGTACTTC
TRBV4-3,.,14,TRBJ1-1,.,CASSQATGNTEAFF,TGCGCCAGCAGCCAGGCGACAGGGAACACTGAAGCTTTCTTT
TRBV3-1/TRBV3-2,.,16,TRBJ2-2,.,CASSPRDRRWTGELFF,TGTGCCAGCAGCCCCCGAGACCGGCGGTGGACCGGGGAGCTGTTTTTT
TRBV27,.,14,TRBJ2-7,.,CASSRSGLAYEQYF,TGTGCCAGCAGTCGGAGCGGGTTAGCCTACGAGCAGTACTTC
TRBV4-2,.,14,TRBJ1-2,.,CASSQDNGSYGYTF,TGTGCCAGCAGCCAAGACAACGGGAGCTATGGCTACACCTTC
TRBV5-1,TRBD2,16,TRBJ2-1,.,CASSLDSAGGSQEQFF,TGCGCCAGCAGCTTGGATTCGGCGGGGGGGTCCCAAGAGCAGTTCTTC
TRBV7-2,TRBD1,14,TRBJ2-7,.,CASSPRTGNYEQYF,TGTGCCAGCAGCCCCCGGACAGGGAACTACGAGCAGTACTTC
TRBV14,.,16,TRBJ1-2,.,CASSPLGSGPVYGYTF,TGTGCCAGCAGCCCCCTAGGTAGCGGGCCTGTCTATGGCTACACCTTC
TRBV5-1,TRBD2,18,TRBJ2-1,.,CASSTWTSGGNSYNEQFF,TGCGCCAGCAGCACCTGGACTAGCGGGGGCAATTCCTACAATGAGCAGTTCTTC
TRBV11-2,.,16,TRBJ2-5,few,CASSPPYGQAQETQYF,TGTGCCAGCAGCCCACCATACGGGCAGGCCCAAGAGACCCAGTACTTC
TRBV6-5,.,16,TRBJ1-5,.,CASSYSIGDSNQPQHF,TGTGCCAGCAGTTACTCGATCGGGGATAGCAATCAGCCCCAGCATTTT
TRBV12-5,TRBD1,17,TRBJ2-1,.,CASGWGRGGERGNEQFF,TGTGCTAGTGGTTGGGGTCGAGGGGGCGAGCGAGGCAATGAGCAGTTCTTC
TRBV5-4,.,11,TRBJ2-4,.,CASSSKNIQYF,TGTGCCAGCAGCTCGAAAAACATTCAGTACTTC
TRBV3-1/TRBV3-2,TRBD1,15,TRBJ2-7,.,CASSNRQGQFYEQYF,TGTGCCAGCAGCAACAGACAGGGCCAGTTCTACGAGCAGTACTTC
TRBV6-1,.,11,TRBJ1-5,.,CASSEVQPQHF,TGTGCCAGCAGTGAGGTGCAGCCCCAGCATTTT
TRBV27,.,12,TRBJ2-7,.,CASSRSSYEQYF,TGTGCCAGCTCCAGGAGCTCCTACGAGCAGTACTTC
TRBV5-6,TRBD1,14,TRBJ1-2,.,CASSLTGAGRGYTF,TGTGCCAGCAGCTTGACAGGGGCTGGTCGTGGCTACACCTTC
TRBV18,.,13,TRBJ2-2,.,CASSPVSTGELFF,TGTGCCAGCTCACCTGTTTCGACCGGGGAGCTGTTTTTT
TRBV2,TRBD1,14,TRBJ1-6,.,CASSRQGSGSPLHF,TGTGCCAGCAGTCGACAGGGCTCGGGTTCACCCCTCCACTTT
TRBV11-3,.,12,TRBJ2-3,.,CASSLGKDTQYF,TGTGCCAGCAGCTTGGGCAAAGATACGCAGTATTTT
TRBV6-5,.,14,TRBJ2-1,.,CASRSTGYGDEQFF,TGTGCCAGCAGATCTACAGGGTATGGCGATGAGCAGTTCTTC
TRBV27,.,14,TRBJ1-1,.,CASSPMGGNTEAFF,TGTGCCAGCAGTCCCATGGGGGGTAACACTGAAGCTTTCTTT
TRBV19,.,12,TRBJ1-1,once,CASSGWNTEAFF,TGTGCCAGTAGCGGGTGGAACACTGAAGCTTTCTTT
TRBV20-1,.,11,TRBJ1-1,.,CSARLRPEAFF,TGCAGTGCTAGACTCAGGCCTGAAGCTTTCTTT
TRBV4-2,.,15,TRBJ1-2,few,CASSQGAQPLHGYTF,TGTGCCAGCAGCCAAGGGGCCCAGCCCCTTCATGGCTACACCTTC
TRBV12-3/TRBV12-4,TRBD1,13,TRBJ1-5,.,CASSTGGNQPQHF,TGTGCCAGCAGTACAGGGGGCAATCAGCCCCAGCATTTT
TRBV3-1/TRBV3-2,TRBD1,17,TRBJ1-2,few,CASSQDYGDRHLYGYTF,TGTGCCAGCAGCCAAGACTACGGGGACAGGCACCTCTATGGCTACACCTTC
TRBV5-1,.,15,TRBJ2-3,once,CASSRQGLSTDTQYF,TGCGCCAGCAGCCGACAGGGACTATCCACAGATACGCAGTATTTT
TRBV18,TRBD1,16,TRBJ2-7,.,CASSPSRDRGTAEQYF,TGTGCCAGCTCACCTAGCCGGGACAGGGGGACTGCCGAGCAGTACTTC
TRBV24-1,.,14,TRBJ1-4,.,CATSDPTGFEKLFF,TGTGCCACCAGTGATCCCACAGGGTTCGAAAAACTGTTTTTT
TRBV30,TRBD1,15,TRBJ1-6,once,CAWEPGTGDNSPLHF,TGTGCCTGGGAACCCGGGACAGGGGATAATTCACCCCTCCACTTT
TRBV12-5,TRBD1,16,TRBJ1-5,.,CASGLQSGTGGQPQHF,TGTGCTAGTGGTTTGCAGAGCGGGACAGGGGGTCAGCCCCAGCATTTT
TRBV9,.,14,TRBJ1-5,.,CASSVGAADQPQHF,TGTGCCAGCAGCGTAGGGGCAGCAGATCAGCCCCAGCATTTT
TRBV9,.,13,TRBJ2-5,.,CASSVRAGETQYF,TGTGCCAGCAGCGTAAGGGCGGGGGAGACCCAGTACTTC